The 15 T cell receptor beta chains below come from one sample, sequenced in a study of blood T cell repertoires in COVID-19. Measured with immunoSEQ multiplex PCR; TCRdb has only the in-frame clones, and not every one. This table holds 150,000 to 200,000 clones, roughly 82% found once. The sequenced material came from peripheral blood. Receptors were obtained from a woman aged 25 to 39 with acute or convalescent COVID-19.

The chain has TRBV12-3 or TRBV12-4 and TRBJ2-1; D is unclear. Trimming cost V 8 bases and J 9 bases, with 11 bases left between them. The length of the CDR3 is 11 residues. CDR3 residues: CASGPQIEQFF. CDR3 DNA sequence: TGTGCCAGCGGCCCCCAAATTGAGCAGTTCTTC.

The V gene is TRBV7-9, the J gene TRBJ1-4; D perhaps matches TRBD1 (6 bases). The CDR3 runs 16 residues. Trimming took off 1 base at V and 8 bases at J, with 17 bases between the two ends. CDR1 and CDR2 (germline): SEHNR, FQNEAQ (reference sequence). The CDR3 sequence: CASSLGPQGLNEKLFF. In DNA, the CDR3 is TGTGCCAGCAGCTTAGGACCACAGGGTTTAAACGAAAAACTGTTTTTT.

The rearrangement links TRBV2 to TRBJ2-7; D may be TRBD2 (5 bases). Trimming cost V 1 base and J 1 base, with 14 bases left between them. CDR3 length equals 16 residues. Per the germline V gene, CDR1 is SNHLY and CDR2 is FYNNEI. The CDR3 spells CASSEEGGRLSYEQYF. CDR3 nucleotide sequence: TGTGCCAGCAGTGAAGAAGGTGGGAGACTATCCTACGAGCAGTACTTC.

This chain links TRBV6-2 or TRBV6-3 with TRBJ1-2; TRBD1 matches at 7 bases. CDR1 is MNHEY, CDR2 SVGEGT, per germline. This CDR3 has 13 residues. The V segment lost 5 bases and the J segment 6 bases; nucleotides outside the gene matches: 6. DNA for the CDR3: TGTGCCAGCAGTCTAGGGGGCATTGATGGCTACACCTTC. Translated, it gives CASSLGGIDGYTF.

This rearrangement joins TRBV28 to TRBJ1-2; a weak D match, TRBD1 (6 bases). Per the germline V gene, CDR1 is MDHEN and CDR2 is SYDVKM. This CDR3 comprises 14 residues. The V and J ends lost 2 bases and 4 bases respectively, with 11 bases between them. CDR3 in DNA: TGTGCCAGCAGTTTAGGGGGGGGCCGCTATGGCTACACCTTC. Translated: CASSLGGGRYGYTF.

This clone has only one observation. The genes are TRBV3-1 (or the pseudogene TRBV3-2) and TRBJ1-1; D possibly corresponds to TRBD1 (5 bases). The CDR3 contains 16 residues. V dropped 4 bases and J dropped 0 bases, with 15 bases sitting between them. Germline V lookup: CDR1 LGHDT, CDR2 YNNKEL (reference sequence). In DNA form, the CDR3 reads TGTGCCAGCAGCCTTTTGACAGCTTGTTTGAACACTGAAGCTTTCTTT. This translates into CASSLLTACLNTEAFF.

J is TRBJ2-7 and V is TRBV6-5; 9 bases map to TRBD1. Germline V lookup: CDR1 MNHEY, CDR2 SVGAGI. This CDR3 comprises 15 residues. V gave up 0 bases and J gave up 0 bases; unmatched junction bases: 0. CDR3 nucleotide sequence: TGTGCCAGCAGTTACTCGGGACAGGGCTCCTACGAGCAGTACTTC. The encoded protein is CASSYSGQGSYEQYF.

Note on this clone: The junction and the germline gene differ at one end; a read error may be behind it. The rearrangement links TRBV28 to TRBJ1-1, with D unresolved. CDR3 length: 12 amino acids. The germline gives CDR1 MDHEN, CDR2 SYDVKM. The DNA for the CDR3 is TGTGCCAGCAGAGCGGCGAACCCTGAAGCTTTCTTT. This encodes CASRAANPEAFF.

The genes are TRBV2 and TRBJ1-6, with D possibly matching TRBD1 (5 bases). Germline V gene data show CDR1 as SNHLY and CDR2 as FYNNEI. The CDR3 totals 16 residues. V shed 0 bases and J shed 10 bases, with 16 bases lying between them. CDR3 loop: CASSEAVQGLRSPLHF. For the CDR3, the DNA is TGTGCCAGCAGTGAAGCAGTCCAGGGTCTGAGATCACCCCTCCACTTT.

The chain has TRBV7-2 and TRBJ1-1, with D perhaps TRBD1 (5 bases). CDR3 length: 13 amino acids. With 3 bases removed from V and 3 bases from J, the gap between germline ends came to 8 bases. Germline V gene data show CDR1 as SGHTA and CDR2 as FQGNSA. The CDR3 DNA sequence: TGTGCCAGCAGCTTCCGGGGGTACACTGAAGCTTTCTTT. Translated: CASSFRGYTEAFF.

V and J are TRBV7-3 and TRBJ2-5; possibly TRBD2 for D (7 bases). CDR1 SGHTA and CDR2 FQGTGA come from the germline V gene. The CDR3 contains 14 residues. The germline V and J ends were trimmed by 5 bases and 5 bases, with 15 bases remaining between them. The CDR3 region is CASSPRGGAETQYF. Written as DNA, the CDR3 is TGTGCCAGCAGCCCTCGTGGGGGGGCTGAGACCCAGTACTTC.

This clone occurred a few times. V usage is TRBV4-3 and J usage is TRBJ2-5; 9 bases match TRBD2. This CDR3 contains 15 residues. V shed 0 bases and J 1 base; nucleotides not matched to a gene: 0. Germline V CDR1 and CDR2: LGHNA, YSLEER. In DNA form, the CDR3 reads TGCGCCAGCAGCCAAGAGCGGGGGGGCCAAGAGACCCAGTACTTC. Its translation is CASSQERGGQETQYF.

The chain carries TRBV19 and TRBJ1-4; 9 bases map to TRBD1. Germline V gene data show CDR1 as LNHDA and CDR2 as SQIVND (reference sequence). The CDR3 covers 15 residues. Trimming cost V 4 bases and J 8 bases; bases outside gene matches: 8. CDR3 nucleotide sequence: TGTGCCAGTAGTACCGCGGGACAGGGAGAGGAAAAACTGTTTTTT. Amino acids: CASSTAGQGEEKLFF.

The CDR3 region has the DNA TGTGCCAGCAGTACCCAGACAGGCTGGGGTGAAAAACTGTTTTTT. Translated, it gives CASSTQTGWGEKLFF. The chain carries TRBV28 and TRBJ1-4; weak D call: TRBD1 (6 bases). Trimming cost V 5 bases and J 7 bases, with 17 bases left between them. Germline loops: CDR1 MDHEN, CDR2 SYDVKM. The CDR3 extends over 15 amino acids.

The chain links TRBV27 to TRBJ2-1, with 12 bases identical to TRBD2. J was trimmed by 4 bases and V by 4 bases; bases with no gene match: 8. The CDR3 loop spans 17 amino acids. From germline, CDR1 is MNHEY and CDR2 SMNVEV (reference sequence). The CDR3 protein is CASSSRGLAGLYNEQFF. The CDR3, as DNA: TGTGCCAGCAGTTCGAGAGGACTAGCGGGGTTATACAATGAGCAGTTCTTC.